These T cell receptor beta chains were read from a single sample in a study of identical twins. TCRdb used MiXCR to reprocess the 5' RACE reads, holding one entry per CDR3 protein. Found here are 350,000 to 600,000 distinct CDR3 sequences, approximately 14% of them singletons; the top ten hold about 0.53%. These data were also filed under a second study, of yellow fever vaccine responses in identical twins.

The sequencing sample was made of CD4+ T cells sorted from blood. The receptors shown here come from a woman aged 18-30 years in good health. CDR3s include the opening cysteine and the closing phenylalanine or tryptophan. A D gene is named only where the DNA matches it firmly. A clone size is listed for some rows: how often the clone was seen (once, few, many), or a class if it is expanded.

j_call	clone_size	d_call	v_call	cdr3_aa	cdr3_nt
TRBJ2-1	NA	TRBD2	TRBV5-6	CASSQSTSGGYNSYNEQFF	TGTGCCAGCAGCCAATCGACTAGCGGGGGGTATAACTCCTACAATGAGCAGTTCTTC
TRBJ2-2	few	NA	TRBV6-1	CASSPRPVTGELFF	TGTGCCAGCAGCCCGCGCCCAGTAACCGGGGAGCTGTTTTTT
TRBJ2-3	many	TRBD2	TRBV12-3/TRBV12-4	CASSYSTSGSSTDTQYF	TGTGCCAGCAGCTACTCCACTAGCGGGAGTAGCACAGATACGCAGTATTTT
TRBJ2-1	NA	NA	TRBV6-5	CASSYLPFRDNEQFF	TGTGCCAGCAGTTACCTGCCCTTCAGGGACAATGAGCAGTTCTTC
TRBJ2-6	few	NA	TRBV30	CAWSSGANVLTF	TGTGCCTGGAGCTCTGGGGCCAACGTCCTGACTTTC
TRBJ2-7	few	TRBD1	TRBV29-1	CSATGGQSSYEQYF	TGCAGCGCCACAGGGGGCCAAAGCTCCTACGAGCAGTACTTC
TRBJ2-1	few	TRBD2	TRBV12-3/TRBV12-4	CASSLTSGGATEQFF	TGTGCCAGCAGTCTTACTAGCGGGGGGGCCACTGAGCAGTTCTTC
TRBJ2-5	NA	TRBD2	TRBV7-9	CASSLGLAEQETQYF	TGTGCCAGCAGCCTTGGACTAGCAGAACAAGAGACCCAGTACTTC
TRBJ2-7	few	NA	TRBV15	CATSRDVGYEQYF	TGTGCCACCAGCAGAGATGTAGGGTACGAGCAGTACTTC
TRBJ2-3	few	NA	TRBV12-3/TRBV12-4	CASSLRRVSTDTQYF	TGTGCCAGCAGTTTACGTCGGGTCTCCACAGATACGCAGTATTTT
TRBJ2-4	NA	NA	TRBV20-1	CSAAFLAKIAKNIQYF	TGCAGCGCCGCCTTCCTAGCGAAGATAGCCAAAAACATTCAGTACTTC
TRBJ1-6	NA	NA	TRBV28	CASELSSYNSPLHF	TGTGCCAGTGAATTATCTTCCTATAATTCACCCCTCCACTTT
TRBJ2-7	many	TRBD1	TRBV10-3	CAISLGQGYEQYF	TGTGCCATCAGCCTCGGACAGGGCTACGAGCAGTACTTC
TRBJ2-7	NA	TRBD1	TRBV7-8	CASSLRDRGLEQYF	TGTGCCAGCAGCCTCCGGGACAGGGGGCTTGAGCAGTACTTC
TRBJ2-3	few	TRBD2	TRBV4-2	CAVGGLAGGGADTQYF	TGTGCAGTGGGGGGACTAGCGGGGGGCGGTGCAGATACGCAGTATTTT
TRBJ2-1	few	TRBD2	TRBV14	CASSRRTSGRLDGEQFF	TGTGCCAGCAGCCGGAGGACTAGCGGGAGGCTCGACGGTGAGCAGTTCTTC
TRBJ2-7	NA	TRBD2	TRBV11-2	CASGTSATYEQYF	TGTGCCAGCGGGACTAGCGCTACCTACGAGCAGTACTTC
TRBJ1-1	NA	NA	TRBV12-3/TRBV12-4	CASSLRIDTEAFF	TGTGCCAGCAGTTTGCGGATCGATACTGAAGCTTTCTTT
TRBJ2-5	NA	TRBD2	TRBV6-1	CASSPGSGGPQETQYF	TGTGCCAGCAGCCCAGGAAGCGGGGGGCCCCAAGAGACCCAGTACTTC
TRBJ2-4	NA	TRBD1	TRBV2	CASSGGRTGAKNIQYF	TGTGCCAGCAGTGGAGGCCGGACAGGGGCCAAAAACATTCAGTACTTC
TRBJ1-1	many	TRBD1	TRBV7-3	CASSLAGGNTEAFF	TGTGCCAGCAGCTTAGCAGGGGGGAACACTGAAGCTTTCTTT
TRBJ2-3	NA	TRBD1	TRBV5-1	CASSSGQENTQYF	TGCGCCAGCAGCTCGGGACAGGAAAATACGCAGTATTTT
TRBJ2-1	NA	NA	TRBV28	CASSLSSPNEQFF	TGTGCCAGCAGTTTATCTAGCCCCAATGAGCAGTTCTTC
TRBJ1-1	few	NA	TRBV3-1	CASSQWQANTEAFF	TGTGCCAGCAGCCAATGGCAGGCGAACACTGAAGCTTTCTTT
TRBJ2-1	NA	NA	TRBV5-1	CASSRLAGVGDEQFF	TGCGCCAGCAGTCGTCTAGCCGGTGTGGGGGATGAGCAGTTCTTC
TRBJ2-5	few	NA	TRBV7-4	CASSPSLRVIFGETQYF	TGTGCCAGCAGCCCATCTTTGCGGGTGATCTTTGGAGAGACCCAGTACTTC
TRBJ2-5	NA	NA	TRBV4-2	CASSQGGAGAFQETQYF	TGTGCCAGCAGCCAAGGTGGCGCGGGGGCCTTCCAAGAGACCCAGTACTTC
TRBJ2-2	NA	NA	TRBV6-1	CASRRLVGGPMGGELFF	TGTGCCAGCAGAAGACTAGTGGGGGGGCCAATGGGCGGGGAGCTGTTTTTT
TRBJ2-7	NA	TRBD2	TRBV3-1	CASSQGAGKSYEQYF	TGTGCCAGCAGCCAAGGAGCGGGGAAGAGCTACGAGCAGTACTTC
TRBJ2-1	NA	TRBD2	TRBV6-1	CASSPPGGSTREQFF	TGTGCCAGCAGCCCCCCCGGCGGGAGTACCCGTGAGCAGTTCTTC
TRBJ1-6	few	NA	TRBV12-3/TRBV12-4	CASSLKQGTNSPLHF	TGTGCCAGCAGTTTAAAACAGGGAACAAATTCACCCCTCCACTTT
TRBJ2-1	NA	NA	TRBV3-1	CASSHNRPSSYNEQFF	TGTGCCAGCAGCCACAATCGGCCTAGCTCCTACAATGAGCAGTTCTTC
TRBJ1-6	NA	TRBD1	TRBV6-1	CASSTGGANSPLHF	TGTGCCAGCAGTACAGGGGGCGCGAATTCACCCCTCCACTTT
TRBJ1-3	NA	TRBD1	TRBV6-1	CASRTGDTSGNTIYF	TGTGCCAGCCGCACAGGGGATACCTCTGGAAACACCATATATTTT
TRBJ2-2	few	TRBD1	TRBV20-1	CSARSRTGASNTGELFF	TGCAGTGCTAGAAGTCGGACAGGAGCTTCGAACACCGGGGAGCTGTTTTTT
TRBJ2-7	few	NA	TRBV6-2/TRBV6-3	CASSYSDIYEQYF	TGTGCCAGCAGTTACTCGGACATATACGAGCAGTACTTC
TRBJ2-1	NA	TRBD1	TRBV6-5	CASSLAGTGGHNEQFF	TGTGCCAGCAGTTTGGCCGGGACAGGGGGTCACAATGAGCAGTTCTTC
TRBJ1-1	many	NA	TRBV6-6	CASSLVEGYEAFF	TGTGCCAGCAGCCTCGTGGAAGGGTATGAAGCTTTCTTT
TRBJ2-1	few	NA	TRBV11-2	CASSLEVLHEQFF	TGTGCCAGCAGCTTAGAGGTTCTCCATGAGCAGTTCTTC
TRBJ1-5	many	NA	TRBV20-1	CSAWDSNQPQHF	TGCAGTGCTTGGGACAGCAATCAGCCCCAGCATTTT
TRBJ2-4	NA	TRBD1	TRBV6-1	CASSLGQGIQNIQYF	TGTGCCAGCAGCCTGGGACAGGGGATCCAAAACATTCAGTACTTC
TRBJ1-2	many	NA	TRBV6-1	CASSGAGGYGYTF	TGTGCCAGCAGTGGAGCGGGGGGGTATGGCTACACCTTC
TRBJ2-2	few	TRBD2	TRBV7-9	CASSRGLAATGELFF	TGTGCCAGCAGCAGAGGACTAGCGGCCACCGGGGAGCTGTTTTTT
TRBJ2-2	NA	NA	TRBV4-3	CASSQAVAGGDTGELFF	TGCGCCAGCAGCCAAGCCGTAGCCGGAGGGGACACCGGGGAGCTGTTTTTT
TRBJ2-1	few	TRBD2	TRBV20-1	CSAPSGGAITNEQFF	TGCAGTGCGCCTAGCGGGGGGGCCATAACTAATGAGCAGTTCTTC
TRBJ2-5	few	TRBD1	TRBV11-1	CASSLGQGIRETQYF	TGTGCCAGCAGCCTAGGACAGGGAATACGGGAGACCCAGTACTTC
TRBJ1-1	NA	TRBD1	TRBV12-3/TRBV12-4	CASSRNRQGDTEAFF	TGTGCCAGCAGCCGAAATAGACAGGGGGACACTGAAGCTTTCTTT
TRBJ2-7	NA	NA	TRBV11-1	CASSFGRASHEQYF	TGTGCCAGCAGCTTTGGCAGGGCAAGCCACGAGCAGTACTTC
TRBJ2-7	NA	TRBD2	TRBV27	CASSLTPRLADYEQYF	TGTGCCAGCAGTTTAACCCCACGGCTAGCGGACTACGAGCAGTACTTC
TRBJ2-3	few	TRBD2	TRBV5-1	CATFLLAASTDTQYF	TGCGCCACCTTTCTACTAGCGGCGAGCACAGATACGCAGTATTTT
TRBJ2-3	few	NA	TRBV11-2	CASSLIPFRPSRTDTQYF	TGTGCCAGCAGCTTGATCCCCTTCCGTCCATCTCGCACAGATACGCAGTATTTT
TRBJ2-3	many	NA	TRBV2	CASGPSGAADTQYF	TGTGCCAGCGGGCCGTCGGGAGCGGCAGATACGCAGTATTTT
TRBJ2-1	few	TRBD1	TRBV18	CASSPPTGADYNEQFF	TGTGCCAGCTCACCTCCTACAGGGGCCGACTACAATGAGCAGTTCTTC
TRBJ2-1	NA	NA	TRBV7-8	CASSPGSNSRQHNEQFF	TGTGCCAGCAGCCCGGGCTCTAACTCAAGGCAGCACAATGAGCAGTTCTTC
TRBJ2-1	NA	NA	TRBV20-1	CSARGSAQTYNEQFF	TGCAGTGCTAGAGGTAGCGCACAAACCTACAATGAGCAGTTCTTC